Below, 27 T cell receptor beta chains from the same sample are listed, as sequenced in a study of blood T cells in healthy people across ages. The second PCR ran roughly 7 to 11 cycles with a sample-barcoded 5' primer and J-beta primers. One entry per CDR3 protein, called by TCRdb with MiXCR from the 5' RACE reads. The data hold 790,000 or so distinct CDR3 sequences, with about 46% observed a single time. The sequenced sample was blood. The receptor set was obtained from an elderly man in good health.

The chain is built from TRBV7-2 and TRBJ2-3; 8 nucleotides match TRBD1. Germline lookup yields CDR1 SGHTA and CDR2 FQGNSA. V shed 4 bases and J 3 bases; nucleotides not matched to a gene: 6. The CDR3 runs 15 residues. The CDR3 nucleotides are TGTGCCAGCAGCTCTTACCAGGGGGCTACAGATACGCAGTATTTT. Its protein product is CASSSYQGATDTQYF.

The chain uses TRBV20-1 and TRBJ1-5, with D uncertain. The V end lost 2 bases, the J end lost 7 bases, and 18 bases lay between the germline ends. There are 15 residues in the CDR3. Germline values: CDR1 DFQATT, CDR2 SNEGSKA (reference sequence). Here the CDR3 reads CSARKVGPVRQPQHF. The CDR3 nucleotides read TGCAGTGCTAGAAAGGTAGGGCCCGTCAGGCAGCCCCAGCATTTT.

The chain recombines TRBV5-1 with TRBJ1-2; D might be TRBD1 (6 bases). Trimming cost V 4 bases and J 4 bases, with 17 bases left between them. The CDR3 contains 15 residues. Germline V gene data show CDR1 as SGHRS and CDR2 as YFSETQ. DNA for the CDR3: TGCGCCAGCAGCACTGGACAGCCGCAAATCTATGGCTACACCTTC. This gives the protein CASSTGQPQIYGYTF.

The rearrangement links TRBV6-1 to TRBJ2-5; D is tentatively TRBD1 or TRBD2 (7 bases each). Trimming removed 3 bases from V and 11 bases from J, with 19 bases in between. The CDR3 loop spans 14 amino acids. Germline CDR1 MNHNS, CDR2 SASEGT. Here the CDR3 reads CASSDPGGRDEQYF. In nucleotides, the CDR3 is TGTGCCAGCAGTGATCCAGGGGGGAGGGATGAGCAGTACTTC.

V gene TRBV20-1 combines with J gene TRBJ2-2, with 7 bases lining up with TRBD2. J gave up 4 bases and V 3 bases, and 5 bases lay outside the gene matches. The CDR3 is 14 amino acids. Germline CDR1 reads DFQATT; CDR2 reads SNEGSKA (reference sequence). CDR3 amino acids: CSARGTIGTGELFF. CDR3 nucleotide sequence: TGCAGTGCTAGGGGGACTATCGGCACCGGGGAGCTGTTTTTT.

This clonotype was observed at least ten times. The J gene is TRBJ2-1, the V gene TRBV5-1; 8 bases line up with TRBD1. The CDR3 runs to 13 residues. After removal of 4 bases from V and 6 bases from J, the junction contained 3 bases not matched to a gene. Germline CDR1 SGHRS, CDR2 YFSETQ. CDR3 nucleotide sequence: TGCGCCAGCAGCCGAGACAGGGGCAATGAGCAGTTCTTC. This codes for CASSRDRGNEQFF.

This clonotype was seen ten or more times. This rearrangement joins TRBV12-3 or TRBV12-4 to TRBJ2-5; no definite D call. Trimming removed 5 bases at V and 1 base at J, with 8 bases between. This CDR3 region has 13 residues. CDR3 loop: CASSVGTQETQYF. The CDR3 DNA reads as TGTGCCAGCAGTGTAGGCACCCAAGAGACCCAGTACTTC.

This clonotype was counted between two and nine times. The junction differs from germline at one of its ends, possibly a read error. CDR3 amino acids: CASSLGQGANEQYF. In DNA form, the CDR3 reads TGTGCCAGTAGTCTGGGACAGGGGGCGAACGAGCAGTACTTC. This chain joins TRBV5-1 and TRBJ2-4; 12 nucleotides match TRBD1. The end of the DNA fits TRBJ2-7 better, so the J call may be wrong. Germline V gene sequence: CDR1 SGHRS, CDR2 YFSETQ. CDR3 length equals 14 residues.

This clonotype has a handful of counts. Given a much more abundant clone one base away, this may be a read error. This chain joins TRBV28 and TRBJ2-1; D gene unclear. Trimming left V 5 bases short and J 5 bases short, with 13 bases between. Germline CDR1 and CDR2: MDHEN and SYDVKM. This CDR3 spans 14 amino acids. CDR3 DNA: TGTGCCAGCAGTGTTGGGGAATCCCACAATGAGCAGTTCTTC. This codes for CASSVGESHNEQFF.

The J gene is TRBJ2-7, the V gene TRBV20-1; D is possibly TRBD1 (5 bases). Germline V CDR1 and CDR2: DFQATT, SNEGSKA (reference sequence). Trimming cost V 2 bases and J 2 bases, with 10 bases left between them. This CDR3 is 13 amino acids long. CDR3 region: CSARLDTTYEQYF. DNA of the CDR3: TGCAGTGCTAGATTGGACACAACCTACGAGCAGTACTTC.

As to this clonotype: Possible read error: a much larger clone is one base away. CDR3 region: CASSLGRPSHNEQYF. CDR3 DNA: TGTGCCAGCAGCTTAGGGAGGCCCTCACACAATGAGCAGTACTTC. The chain is built from TRBV7-8 and TRBJ2-7, with D possibly being TRBD2 (5 bases). The V gene's germline CDR1 is SGHVS and CDR2 FQNEAQ. The CDR3 spans 15 residues. The V end lost 1 base, the J end lost 7 bases, and 17 bases lay between the germline ends.

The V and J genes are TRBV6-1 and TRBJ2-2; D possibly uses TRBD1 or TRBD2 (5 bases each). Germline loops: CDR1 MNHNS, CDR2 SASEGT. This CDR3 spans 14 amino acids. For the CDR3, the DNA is TGTGCGGTAATGGGGGTAGGGGCCGCCGGGGAGCTGTTTTTT. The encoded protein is CAVMGVGAAGELFF.

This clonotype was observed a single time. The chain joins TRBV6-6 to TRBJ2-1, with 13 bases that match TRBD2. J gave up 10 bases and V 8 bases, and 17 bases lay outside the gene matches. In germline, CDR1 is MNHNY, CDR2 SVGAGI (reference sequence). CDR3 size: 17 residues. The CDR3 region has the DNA TGTGCCAGCGGACCGACTAGCGGGAGGCCAATTAGGTTAGAGCAGTTCTTC. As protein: CASGPTSGRPIRLEQFF.

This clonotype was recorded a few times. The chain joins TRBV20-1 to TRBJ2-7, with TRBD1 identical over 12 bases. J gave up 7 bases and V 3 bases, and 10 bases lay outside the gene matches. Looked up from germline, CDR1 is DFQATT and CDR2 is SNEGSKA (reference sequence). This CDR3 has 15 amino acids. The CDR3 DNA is TGCAGTGCTAGTCAGGGACAGGGGGCAACTTTGGAGCAGTACTTC. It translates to CSASQGQGATLEQYF.

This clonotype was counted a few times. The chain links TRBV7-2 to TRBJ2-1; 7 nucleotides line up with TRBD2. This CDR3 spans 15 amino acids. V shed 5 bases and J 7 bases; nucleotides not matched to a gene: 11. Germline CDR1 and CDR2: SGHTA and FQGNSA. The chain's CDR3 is CASSLLGGSLNEQFF. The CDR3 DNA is TGTGCCAGCAGCCTGCTAGGCGGGAGTTTGAATGAGCAGTTCTTC.

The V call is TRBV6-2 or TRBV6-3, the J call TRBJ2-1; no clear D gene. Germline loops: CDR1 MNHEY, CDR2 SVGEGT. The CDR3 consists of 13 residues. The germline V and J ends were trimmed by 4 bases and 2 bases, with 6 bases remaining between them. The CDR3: CASSFLAYNEQFF. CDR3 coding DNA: TGTGCCAGCAGTTTCCTAGCCTACAATGAGCAGTTCTTC.

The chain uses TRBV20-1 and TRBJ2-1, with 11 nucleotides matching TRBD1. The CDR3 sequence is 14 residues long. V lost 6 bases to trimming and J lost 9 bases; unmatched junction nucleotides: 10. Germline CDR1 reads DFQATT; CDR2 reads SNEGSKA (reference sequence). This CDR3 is CSATPGTGGGEQFF. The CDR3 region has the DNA TGCAGTGCAACGCCCGGGACAGGGGGAGGTGAGCAGTTCTTC.

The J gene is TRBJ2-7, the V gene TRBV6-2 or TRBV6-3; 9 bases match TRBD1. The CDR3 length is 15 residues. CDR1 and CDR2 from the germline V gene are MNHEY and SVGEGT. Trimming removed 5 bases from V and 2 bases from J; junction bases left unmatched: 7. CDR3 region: CASSTRTGVTYEQYF. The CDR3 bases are TGTGCCAGCAGTACACGGACAGGGGTGACCTACGAGCAGTACTTC.

The CDR3 bases are TGTGCCAGCGGGCCCCCTGCCTACGAGCAGTACTTC. This encodes CASGPPAYEQYF. The J gene is TRBJ2-7, the V gene TRBV6-5; D not certain. This CDR3 spans 12 amino acids. Germline lookup yields CDR1 MNHEY and CDR2 SVGAGI. The germline V and J ends were trimmed by 8 bases and 2 bases, with 10 bases remaining between them.

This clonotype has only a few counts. In DNA, the CDR3 is TGTGCCAGCAGTACCCCCATAGCGGGATCCTACGAGCAGTACTTC. The encoded protein is CASSTPIAGSYEQYF. The chain joins TRBV27 to TRBJ2-7; the match to TRBD2 covers 8 bases. Germline V gene lookup returns CDR1 MNHEY and CDR2 SMNVEV (reference sequence). V was clipped by 5 bases and J by 1 base; unmatched bases: 7. This CDR3 spans 15 amino acids.

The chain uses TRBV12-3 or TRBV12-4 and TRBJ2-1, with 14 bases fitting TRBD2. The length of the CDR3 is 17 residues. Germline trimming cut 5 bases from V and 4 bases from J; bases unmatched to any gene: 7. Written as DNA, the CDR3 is TGTGCCAGCAGTGCGGCCGGGACTAGCGGGGGATACAATGAGCAGTTCTTC. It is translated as CASSAAGTSGGYNEQFF.

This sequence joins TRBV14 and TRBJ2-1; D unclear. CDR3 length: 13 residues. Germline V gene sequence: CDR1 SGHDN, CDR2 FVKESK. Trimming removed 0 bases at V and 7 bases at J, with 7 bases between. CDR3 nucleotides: TGTGCCAGCAGCCAAGAGGTTCCAAATGAGCAGTTCTTC. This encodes CASSQEVPNEQFF.

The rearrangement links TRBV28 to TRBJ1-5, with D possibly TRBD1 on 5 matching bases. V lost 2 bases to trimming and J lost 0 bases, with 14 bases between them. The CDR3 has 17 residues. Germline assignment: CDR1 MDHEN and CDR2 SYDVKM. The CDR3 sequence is CASSLVQGKYSNQPQHF. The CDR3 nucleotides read TGTGCCAGCAGTTTAGTCCAGGGAAAGTATAGCAATCAGCCCCAGCATTTT. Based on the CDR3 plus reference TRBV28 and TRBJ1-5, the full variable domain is DVKVTQSSRYLVKRTGEKVFLECVQDMDHENMFWYRQDPGLGLRLIYFSYDVKMKEKGDIPEGYSVSREKKERFSLILESASTNQTSMYLCASSLVQGKYSNQPQHFGDGTRLSIL.

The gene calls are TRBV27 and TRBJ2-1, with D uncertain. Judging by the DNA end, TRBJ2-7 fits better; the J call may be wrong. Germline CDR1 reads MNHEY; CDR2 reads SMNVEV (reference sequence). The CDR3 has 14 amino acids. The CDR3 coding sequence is TGTGCCAGCAGCGACAACCCCGTTTACTGCGAGCAGTACTTC. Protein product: CASSDNPVYCEQYF.

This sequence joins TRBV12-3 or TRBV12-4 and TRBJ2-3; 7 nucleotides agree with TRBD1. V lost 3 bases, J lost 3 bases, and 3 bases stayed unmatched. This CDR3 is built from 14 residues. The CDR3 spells CASSLGDRTDTQYF. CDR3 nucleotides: TGTGCCAGCAGTTTGGGGGACAGAACAGATACGCAGTATTTT.

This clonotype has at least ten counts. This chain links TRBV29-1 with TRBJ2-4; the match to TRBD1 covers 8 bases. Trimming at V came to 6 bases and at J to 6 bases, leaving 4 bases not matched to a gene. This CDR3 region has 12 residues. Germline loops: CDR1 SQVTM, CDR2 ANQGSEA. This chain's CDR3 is CSVDGQGNIQYF. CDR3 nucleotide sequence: TGCAGCGTAGACGGACAGGGAAACATTCAGTACTTC.

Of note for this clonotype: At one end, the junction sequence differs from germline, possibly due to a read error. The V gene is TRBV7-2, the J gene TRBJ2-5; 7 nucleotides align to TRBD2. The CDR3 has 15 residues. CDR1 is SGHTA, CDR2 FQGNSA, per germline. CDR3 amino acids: CPSSSLADGWETQYF. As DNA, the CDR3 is TGTCCCAGCAGCTCCCTAGCGGATGGGTGGGAGACCCAGTACTTC.